The present entry profiles one T cell receptor (beta chain) with its context. About 1.9 micrograms of genomic DNA (from cryopreserved PBMCs) were used for TCR beta libraries. Clones were sequenced by immunoSEQ multiplex PCR, and TCRdb holds only the in-frame ones, with some missing. The sample contains 140,000 to 150,000 clones, about 70% of which appear only once. The source of the sample is a study of cytotoxic CD8 clonotypes in ibrutinib-treated CLL. Germline V gene lookup returns CDR1 SGHRS and CDR2 YFSETQ. The CDR3 length is 14 residues. The V and J ends lost 1 base and 4 bases respectively, with 11 bases between them.

Here the sequenced sample was PBMCs, taken after 24 months of ibrutinib treatment. The TCR originated in a human donor with chronic lymphocytic leukemia. V usage is TRBV5-1 and J usage is TRBJ1-1; no clear D gene. The CDR3 loop is CASSLSGMGTEAFF. CDR3 coding DNA: TGCGCCAGCAGCTTGTCGGGGATGGGCACTGAAGCTTTCTTT.